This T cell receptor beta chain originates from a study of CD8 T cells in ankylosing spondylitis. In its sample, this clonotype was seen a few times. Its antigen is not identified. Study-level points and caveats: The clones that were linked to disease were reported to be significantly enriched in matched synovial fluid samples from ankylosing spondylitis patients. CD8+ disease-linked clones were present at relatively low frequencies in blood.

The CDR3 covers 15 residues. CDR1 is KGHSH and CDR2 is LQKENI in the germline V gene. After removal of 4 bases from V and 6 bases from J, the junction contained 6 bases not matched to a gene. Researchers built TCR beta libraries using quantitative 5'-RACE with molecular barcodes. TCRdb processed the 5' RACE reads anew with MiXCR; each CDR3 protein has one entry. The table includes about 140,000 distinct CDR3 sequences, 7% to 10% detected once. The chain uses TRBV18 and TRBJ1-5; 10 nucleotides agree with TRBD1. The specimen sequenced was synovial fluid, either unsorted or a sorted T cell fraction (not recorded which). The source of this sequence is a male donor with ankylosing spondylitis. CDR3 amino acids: CASSHSGTGVQPQHF. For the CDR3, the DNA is TGTGCCAGCTCACACTCCGGGACAGGGGTTCAGCCCCAGCATTTT.